This T cell receptor (beta chain) is from a study of blood T cells in healthy people across ages (dated by TCRdb to between 2014 and 2017). Broadly, across the study: In model experiments, template switching captured about one uniquely barcoded TCR beta cDNA molecule for every two T cells. Age-related changes in TCR beta repertoire diversity were measured in the study by deep sequencing normalized with unique cDNA molecular identifiers. The donors were split into four age groups: young (average 16 years), middle-aged (about 40), aged (over 55) and long-lived (approximately 80). Using the same blood draw, the study looked at two additional independent replicas of 1 million unique cDNA reads for two donors, one aged 18 to 30 and the other aged 80 or older.

Systemically healthy Caucasian individuals from Russia, roughly 40 in total and aged about 6 to 90 years, were included as donors. Each donor gave 8 to 10 milliliters of peripheral blood, drawn into EDTA-treated Vacutainer tubes. Ficoll-Paque density-gradient centrifugation was used to isolate PBMCs, with at least 7 million obtained per sample. Trizol reagent was used to extract total RNA from the PBMCs, yielding at least 5 micrograms per sample. For every donor, an aliquot of PBMCs went through flow cytometry to measure the percentages of naive CD45RAhigh/CD27high T cells. Including the terminal cysteine and phenylalanine, the CDR3 comprises 13 residues. The CDR3 DNA has 39 bases and is translated from base 1. Sequences SGHTA (CDR1) and FQGNSA (CDR2) are obtained from the germline V gene. V is shortened by 6 bases, J by 10 bases, and the region joining them spans 15 bases. The method was 5' RACE. The reads were generated on an Illumina HiSeq 2500. A second about 6 to 11 cycle PCR used a sample-barcoded 5' primer and a J-beta primer mix. A unique molecular identifier was introduced onto each TCR beta cDNA molecule by a template-switch 5' adaptor carrying 12 random nucleotides. Each sample yielded at least 2.5 million CDR3-containing paired-end reads. First-strand cDNA was synthesized from all RNA with the Mint cDNA synthesis kit, primed by a TRBC-specific oligonucleotide. All cDNA was treated with uracil-DNA glycosylase and then went through a first 18-cycle PCR with the universal primers M1SS and BC2_uni_R. The source study handled its data this way. Each sample was normalized by randomly selecting 1 million high-quality reads, each carrying a distinct molecular identifier. Instead of being binned into consensus sequences, reads that shared molecular identifiers were thrown out. MiTCR, run with a Q25 quality threshold and the strictest error-elimination algorithm, handled CDR3 identification, clonotype clustering and error correction. A nonparametric unseen species model using Euler transformation provided a lower-bound estimate of total TCR beta diversity. In-frame beta chains were kept once TCRdb had trimmed the public reads at Q25 with fastp and called clones with MiXCR. Here each entry gathers all rows of one CDR3 protein and keeps the most common genes and DNA. The V and J calls were not made by the authors but by TCRdb's processing. This sample lists some 560,000 distinct CDR3 sequences; about 28% were detected once. Jointly, the top ten make up under 4.5% of the sample.

Study-wide findings and limitations: As age increased, observed TCR beta diversity per million T cells dropped in a roughly linear way, and a significant reduction was already evident by age 40. Because the CMV infection status of the donors was unknown, age-related changes in expanded clonotypes may potentially have been confounded. Estimates of total diversity based on one million sequenced T cells were regarded as lower bounds and as underestimates. The percentage of naive T cells measured by flow cytometry correlated strongly with observed TCR beta diversity. Compared with the aged group, the long-lived group had more naive CD4+ T cells, fewer expanded clones and increased TCR diversity, a pattern suggesting age selection. Because profiling used bulk unsorted PBMCs, naive and antigen-experienced compartments could not be compared conclusively.

Turning to this clonotype: Its antigen is still unknown. Per-base quality was not reported, and no clone a single base away is much larger than it.

The same data also contributed to another study, on T cells of mothers and their children. Drawing on the second study: Nine systemically healthy Caucasian individuals, comprising three mothers and their six children, were included as donors. cDNA synthesis used all of the extracted RNA, with 1.5 ug of RNA in each 15 ul reaction. In the second PCR, the M1S primer introduced both the sample barcodes and 2-4 random nucleotides. Each mother yielded over 10 million TCR beta CDR3 reads and each child roughly 3 million reads. Thymic selection shapes the output of TCR recombination in a similar way in related and unrelated pairs, and inherited differences have a minor effect. Normalized repertoire overlap was always slightly but never significantly higher in related than unrelated mother-child pairs. No persistent microchimeric T cell clones were found, with a detection sensitivity of approximately 100 clones per million clonotypes. Deep NGS was used in the study to compare the TCR beta repertoires of mothers and children and to look for features that separate related mother-child pairs from unrelated individuals. Mothers averaged about 37 +/- 4 years of age and children averaged about 10 +/- 4 years. After adapters were ligated using NEBNext reagents, the libraries underwent 100+100 nt paired-end sequencing on an Illumina HiSeq 2000. To prevent cross-contamination, the mother and child libraries were prepared one month apart and sequenced in separate runs. For each donor, between roughly 500,000 and 2,300,000 distinct TCR beta clonotypes were identified. Naive TCR beta clonotypes were estimated from low-frequency clonotypes matched to each donor's FACS-determined naive share, without sorting.

The V gene is TRBV7-2 and the J gene is TRBJ1-4; 6 matching bases give a weak D call of TRBD1. This clonotype originated in a boy between 2 and 10 years old in good health. What was sequenced was blood. The CDR3: CASSWDNDGKLFF. The DNA is TGTGCCAGCAGTTGGGACAATGACGGAAAACTGTTTTTT.